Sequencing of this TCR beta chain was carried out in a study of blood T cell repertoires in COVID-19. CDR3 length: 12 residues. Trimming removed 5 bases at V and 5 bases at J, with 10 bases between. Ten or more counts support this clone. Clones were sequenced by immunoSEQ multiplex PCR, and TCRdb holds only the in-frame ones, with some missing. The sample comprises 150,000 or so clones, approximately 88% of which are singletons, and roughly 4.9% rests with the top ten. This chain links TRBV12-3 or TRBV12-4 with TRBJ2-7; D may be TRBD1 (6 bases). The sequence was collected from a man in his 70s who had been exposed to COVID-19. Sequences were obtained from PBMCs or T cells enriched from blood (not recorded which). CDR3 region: CASSPGQNEQYF. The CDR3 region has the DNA TGTGCCAGCAGTCCGGGACAAAACGAGCAGTACTTC.